Sequencing of this T cell receptor beta chain was carried out in a study of CD4+ T cells in melanoma. The germline V and J ends were trimmed by 1 base and 0 bases, with 13 bases remaining between them. The CDR3 length is 18 residues. Germline V gives CDR1 LNHDA, CDR2 SQIVND (reference sequence). Profiling relied on immunoSEQ multiplex PCR, and the TCRdb table lists in-frame clones only, not all of them. The sample contains about 4,900 clones, approximately 64% of which appear only once. Study observations and caveats: CD8+ T cell, macrophage and B cell function reportedly correlated with neoantigen-specific CD4+ T cells. Reportedly, melanoma neoantigen-specific CD4+ T cells showed varied differentiation states.

With regard to this clone: Its specificity is not known.

Sequenced input: cells from a culture (not recorded whether cultured in vitro). The rearrangement links TRBV19 to TRBJ2-6, with D uncertain. This TCR came from a human donor with melanoma. In DNA, the CDR3 is TGTGCCAGTAGTATAGTAGCCCCCCCCAGCTCTGGGGCCAACGTCCTGACTTTC. This codes for CASSIVAPPSSGANVLTF. Full variable domain (outside the CDR3, taken from reference TRBV19 and TRBJ2-6): DGGITQSPKYLFRKEGQNVTLSCEQNLNHDAMYWYRQDPGQGLRLIYYSQIVNDFQKGDIAEGYSVSREKKESFPLTVTSAQKNPTAFYLCASSIVAPPSSGANVLTFGAGSRLTVL.